A selection of T cell receptor beta chains follows, all from one sample in a study of beta chain features in type 1 diabetes. The data were produced by immunoSEQ multiplex PCR, yet TCRdb's version contains in-frame clones alone and is incomplete. This sample carries about 220,000 clones, roughly 11% of them seen once, and the ten largest clones take 1% to 1.5%. Sequences were obtained from central memory CD4+ T cells from blood. Every receptor here comes from a young man in good health. The CDR3 runs from the conserved cysteine through the conserved F or W. The D gene is left open where the match is weak. Only some rows state a clone size, as once, few, many or a class for expanded clones.

j_call	clone_size	v_call	d_call	cdr3_aa	cdr3_nt
TRBJ2-7	NA	TRBV29-1	NA	CSFNLGRGQPYEQYF	TGCAGCTTCAACCTTGGGAGGGGACAACCCTACGAGCAGTACTTC
TRBJ2-3	few	TRBV9	TRBD2	CASSATSGRGDTQYF	TGTGCCAGCAGCGCGACTAGCGGGAGGGGCGATACGCAGTATTTT
TRBJ2-6	few	TRBV7-9	NA	CASSPRQYSGANVLTF	TGTGCCAGCAGCCCCAGACAGTACTCTGGGGCCAACGTCCTGACTTTC
TRBJ2-5	few	TRBV6-1	TRBD1	CASSALRGQGETQYF	TGTGCCAGCAGTGCTTTGAGAGGACAGGGAGAGACCCAGTACTTC
TRBJ2-3	NA	TRBV2	NA	CASSDQGGPDTQYF	TGTGCCAGCAGTGATCAGGGGGGGCCAGATACGCAGTATTTT
TRBJ1-1	few	TRBV7-9	NA	CASSLEVGGSEAFF	TGTGCCAGCAGCTTAGAAGTGGGAGGCTCTGAAGCTTTCTTT
TRBJ1-1	many	TRBV6-5	NA	CASSYGAGMSATEAFF	TGTGCCAGCAGTTACGGGGCAGGGATGAGTGCCACTGAAGCTTTCTTT
TRBJ2-1	NA	TRBV2	TRBD1	CASSARQGIYNEQFF	TGTGCCAGCAGTGCCCGACAGGGGATTTACAATGAGCAGTTCTTC
TRBJ2-2	many	TRBV19	NA	CASVRDANTGELFF	TGTGCCAGCGTGCGGGACGCGAACACCGGGGAGCTGTTTTTT
TRBJ2-3	NA	TRBV7-7	NA	CASSPDPGRTDTQYF	TGTGCTAGCAGCCCTGACCCGGGGAGAACAGATACGCAGTATTTT
TRBJ2-2	NA	TRBV18	NA	CASSQRETGELFF	TGTGCCAGCTCACAGCGCGAAACCGGGGAGCTGTTTTTT
TRBJ2-3	NA	TRBV6-1	TRBD2	CATHLAGDSDTQYF	TGTGCCACTCATCTAGCGGGAGATTCAGATACGCAGTATTTT
TRBJ1-2	NA	TRBV7-9	NA	CASSLFQANYGYTF	TGTGCCAGCAGCTTATTTCAGGCGAACTATGGCTACACCTTC
TRBJ2-5	NA	TRBV20-1	NA	CSATIQETQYF	TGCAGTGCCACGATTCAAGAGACCCAGTACTTC
TRBJ2-1	few	TRBV1	NA	CTSSQLVPSQFF	TGCACCAGCAGCCAACTGGTGCCCTCCCAGTTCTTC
TRBJ2-1	many	TRBV29-1	NA	CSVGYNEQFF	TGCAGCGTTGGCTACAATGAGCAGTTCTTC
TRBJ2-2	NA	TRBV18	NA	CASSPGVNTGELFF	TGTGCCAGCTCACCAGGAGTTAACACCGGGGAGCTGTTTTTT
TRBJ2-2	NA	TRBV19	NA	CASSIQTGELFF	TGTGCCAGTAGTATTCAGACCGGGGAGCTGTTTTTT
TRBJ2-3	few	TRBV30	NA	CAWSPGSTDTQYF	TGTGCCTGGAGTCCCGGGAGCACAGATACGCAGTATTTT
TRBJ2-7	NA	TRBV2	TRBD2	CASSDVAGGTEQYF	TGTGCCAGCAGTGATGTAGCGGGAGGGACCGAGCAGTACTTC
TRBJ2-7	NA	TRBV4-2	NA	CASSQLPRGRLYEQYF	TGTGCCAGCAGCCAACTCCCCCGGGGTCGTCTCTACGAGCAGTACTTC
TRBJ2-1	few	TRBV5-1	NA	CASSSPGGNEQFF	TGCGCCAGCAGCTCTCCGGGCGGCAATGAGCAGTTCTTC
TRBJ1-1	few	TRBV28	TRBD1	CASFNQGGLNTEAFF	TGTGCCAGCTTTAATCAGGGGGGATTGAACACTGAAGCTTTCTTT
TRBJ2-5	NA	TRBV4-2	TRBD2	CASSGPGLAAEETQYF	TGTGCCAGCAGCGGACCGGGACTAGCGGCGGAGGAGACCCAGTACTTC
TRBJ2-1	few	TRBV30	TRBD2	CAWSGGVYNEQFF	TGTGCCTGGTCGGGAGGGGTTTACAATGAGCAGTTCTTC
TRBJ2-5	few	TRBV7-2	NA	CASSFYRETQYF	TGTGCCAGCAGCTTCTACCGGGAGACCCAGTACTTC
TRBJ2-1	many	TRBV7-9	NA	CASSLSLASSYNEQFF	TGTGCCAGCAGCTTATCACTAGCCAGCTCCTACAATGAGCAGTTCTTC
TRBJ1-5	few	TRBV18	NA	CASSIQGLQPQHF	TGTGCCAGCTCAATACAGGGACTTCAGCCCCAGCATTTT